The 27 T cell receptor beta chains below were found in one sample sequenced in a study of cytomegalovirus exposure and HLA in healthy donors. Data came from immunoSEQ multiplex PCR; TCRdb stores just in-frame clones and leaves some out. Counted here are around 140,000 clones, about 88% occurring once; the ten biggest clones make up over 1%. The sequencing sample was made of PBMCs. The receptors were gathered from a woman under 30 in good health and CMV-seronegative.

This chain links TRBV5-1 with TRBJ2-7; 11 bases are shared with TRBD2. Germline V gene data show CDR1 as SGHRS and CDR2 as YFSETQ. V lost 4 bases and J lost 3; bases outside the gene matches: 6. This CDR3 comprises 15 residues. CDR3 residues: CASSPPGLADYEQYF. The CDR3 DNA is TGCGCCAGCAGCCCCCCGGGACTAGCGGACTACGAGCAGTACTTC. Using reference TRBV5-1 and TRBJ2-7 for the parts outside the CDR3, the full variable domain is KAGVTQTPRYLIKTRGQQVTLSCSPISGHRSVSWYQQTPGQGLQFLFEYFSETQRNKGNFPGRFSGRQFSNSRSEMNVSTLELGDSALYLCASSPPGLADYEQYFGPGTRLTVT.

The V call is TRBV7-7, the J call TRBJ1-3; no reliable D call. The CDR3 is 15 amino acids. Trimming took off 5 bases at V and 2 bases at J, with 13 bases between the two ends. The V gene's germline CDR1 is SSHAT and CDR2 FNYEAQ (reference sequence). CDR3 bases: TGTGCCAGCAGCATTAACCAGGCGCCTGGAAACACCATATATTTT. Protein product: CASSINQAPGNTIYF.

V and J are TRBV5-1 and TRBJ2-2; TRBD2 matches 7 bases. The CDR3 consists of 14 residues. Trimming at V came to 5 bases and at J to 2 bases, leaving 3 bases not matched to a gene. CDR1 is SGHRS, CDR2 YFSETQ, per germline. CDR3 DNA sequence: TGCGCCAGCAGATCGGGGGGAAACACCGGGGAGCTGTTTTTT. As protein: CASRSGGNTGELFF.

This clone was counted once. The CDR3 loop is CASSPYRDSGSPLHF. The CDR3 nucleotides read TGTGCCAGCAGCCCGTACCGGGACAGCGGTTCACCCCTCCACTTT. V and J are TRBV16 and TRBJ1-6, with 7 bases aligning to TRBD1. The CDR3 is 15 residues long. Germline CDR1 KGHSY, CDR2 FQNENV. V trimming: 4 bases; J trimming: 9 bases; junction bases outside the gene matches: 9.

The table lists this clone with a count of one. This chain uses TRBV7-9 with TRBJ2-3, with TRBD1 identical over 7 bases. Trimming at V came to 4 bases and at J to 5 bases, leaving 9 bases not matched to a gene. The germline V gene encodes CDR1 SEHNR and CDR2 FQNEAQ (reference sequence). The CDR3 covers 15 residues. In nucleotides, the CDR3 is TGTGCCAGCAGCTCCGGACAGGCCTTAAGAGATACGCAGTATTTT. Protein sequence: CASSSGQALRDTQYF.

This rearrangement joins TRBV4-1 to TRBJ2-1; D unresolved. The V end was cut by 0 bases, the J end by 9 bases, with 12 bases between. The germline V gene has CDR1 MGHRA and CDR2 YSYEKL. The length of the CDR3 is 14 residues. Here the CDR3 DNA reads TGCGCCAGCAGCCAAGATCGGTCTCACCCTGAGCAGTTCTTC. Its protein product is CASSQDRSHPEQFF.

The chain recombines TRBV5-6 with TRBJ2-7, with 7 positions matching TRBD1. The CDR3 covers 13 residues. V trimming: 2 bases; J trimming: 10 bases; junction bases outside the gene matches: 9. From germline, CDR1 is SGHDT and CDR2 YYEEEE. DNA of the CDR3: TGTGCCAGCAGCTTAGGTTGGCAGGGGGATCAGTACTTC. Its protein is CASSLGWQGDQYF.

This clone was seen only once. This chain joins TRBV6-5 and TRBJ2-7; 11 bases are a match to TRBD2. Trimming took 3 bases from V and 3 from J; bases not matched to a gene: 4. CDR3 size: 15 residues. The germline gives CDR1 MNHEY, CDR2 SVGAGI. DNA of the CDR3: TGTGCCAGCAGTTATGCCGGGACTAGCGGCTACGAGCAGTACTTC. Protein: CASSYAGTSGYEQYF.

The chain links TRBV29-1 to TRBJ1-6, with D maybe TRBD1 (5 bases). The V and J ends lost 8 bases and 8 bases respectively, with 13 bases between them. From germline, CDR1 is SQVTM and CDR2 ANQGSEA. The CDR3 is made up of 12 amino acids. In nucleotides, the CDR3 is TGCAGCTACAGGTTTCGGGATTCACCCCTCCACTTT. Its translation is CSYRFRDSPLHF.

Note on this clone: One junction end disagrees with the germline gene, perhaps due to a read error. V usage is TRBV7-9 and J usage is TRBJ1-6; maybe TRBD1 (5 bases). This CDR3 comprises 15 residues. Germline CDR1 reads SEHNR; CDR2 reads FQNEAQ (reference sequence). CDR3 bases: TGTGCCAGCAGCCTAGCCGGGGGATCCACTTCACCCCTCCACTTT. Translation: CASSLAGGSTSPLHF.

The chain combines TRBV29-1 with TRBJ2-7; 7 nucleotides line up with TRBD1. Germline-derived CDR1 and CDR2 are SQVTM and ANQGSEA. This CDR3 comprises 12 residues. V shed 3 bases, J shed 6 bases, and the junction held 5 bases outside the gene matches. The CDR3, as DNA: TGCAGCGTTGATAGTGGGACAGTCGAGCAGTACTTC. Protein: CSVDSGTVEQYF.

The genes are TRBV5-1 and TRBJ2-2; tentative D call: TRBD2 (6 bases). Germline values: CDR1 SGHRS, CDR2 YFSETQ. Trimming pared 4 bases from V and 5 bases from J, leaving 21 bases between. The CDR3 totals 17 residues. CDR3 coding DNA: TGCGCCAGCAGCCTACATGCCGGGGGTGTGAGGACCGGGGAGCTGTTTTTT. Protein product: CASSLHAGGVRTGELFF.

The gene calls are TRBV5-1 and TRBJ2-1, with 7 bases identical to TRBD2. The CDR3 runs 17 residues. With 4 bases clipped from V and 0 bases from J, the junction kept 10 bases outside the gene matches. CDR1 is SGHRS, CDR2 YFSETQ, per germline. CDR3 nucleotides: TGCGCCAGCAGCCCGGGGGGTCGCGTAAGCTCCTACAATGAGCAGTTCTTC. It specifies CASSPGGRVSSYNEQFF. The whole variable domain, filled in from reference TRBV5-1 and TRBJ2-1, reads KAGVTQTPRYLIKTRGQQVTLSCSPISGHRSVSWYQQTPGQGLQFLFEYFSETQRNKGNFPGRFSGRQFSNSRSEMNVSTLELGDSALYLCASSPGGRVSSYNEQFFGPGTRLTVL.

The chain is built from TRBV5-1 and TRBJ1-5; weak D call: TRBD1 (5 bases). The germline V gene encodes CDR1 SGHRS and CDR2 YFSETQ. Trimming pared 1 base from V and 0 bases from J, leaving 20 bases between. The CDR3 covers 19 residues. The CDR3: CASSLFPIVGAYSNQPQHF. CDR3 bases: TGCGCCAGCAGCTTGTTCCCGATTGTAGGGGCATATAGCAATCAGCCCCAGCATTTT.

The V and J genes are TRBV29-1 and TRBJ2-1; TRBD2 might be the D (7 bases). Germline V gene lookup returns CDR1 SQVTM and CDR2 ANQGSEA. V lost 3 bases to trimming and J lost 10 bases, with 22 bases between them. The CDR3 totals 15 residues. The CDR3 coding sequence is TGCAGCGTTGACTGGGACATCGGCGGGGGTGGGGAGCAGTTCTTC. Translated: CSVDWDIGGGGEQFF.

The chain is built from TRBV6-6 and TRBJ1-6; 7 bases match TRBD1. Germline assignment: CDR1 MNHNY and CDR2 SVGAGI (reference sequence). V gave up 5 bases and J gave up 14 bases; unmatched junction bases: 6. The CDR3 loop spans 12 amino acids. The CDR3 sequence is CASSPPTGTLHF. The CDR3, as DNA: TGTGCCAGCAGTCCACCGACAGGGACCCTCCACTTT.

V and J are TRBV4-1 and TRBJ2-1; 8 bases align to TRBD2. Germline-derived CDR1 and CDR2 are MGHRA and YSYEKL. This CDR3 has 16 amino acids. Trimming at V came to 1 base and at J to 4 bases, leaving 6 bases not matched to a gene. CDR3 sequence: CASSQGLAGRYNEQFF. The CDR3 bases are TGCGCCAGCAGCCAAGGCCTAGCGGGCCGATACAATGAGCAGTTCTTC.

The DNA for the CDR3 is TGCGCCAGCAGCCAGCACAGGGGGTACTCCTACGAGCAGTACTTC. This gives the protein CASSQHRGYSYEQYF. This sequence joins TRBV4-1 and TRBJ2-7; 8 bases align to TRBD1. The germline V gene encodes CDR1 MGHRA and CDR2 YSYEKL. The CDR3 covers 15 residues. V gave up 3 bases and J gave up 0 bases; unmatched junction bases: 4.

V is TRBV4-1 and J is TRBJ2-5; 10 bases line up with TRBD2. The length of the CDR3 is 16 residues. Per germline, CDR1 MGHRA and CDR2 YSYEKL. V gave up 1 base and J gave up 2 bases; unmatched junction bases: 4. CDR3 loop: CASSQANSGGQETQYF. The CDR3 bases are TGCGCCAGCAGCCAAGCCAATAGCGGGGGGCAAGAGACCCAGTACTTC.

J is TRBJ1-1 and V is TRBV6-1; D gene uncertain. V shed 8 bases and J shed 1 base, with 14 bases lying between them. The CDR3 runs 14 residues. Germline-derived CDR1 and CDR2 are MNHNS and SASEGT. The CDR3 here is CASARTSANTEAFF. The CDR3 DNA sequence: TGTGCCAGCGCGAGGACTTCCGCGAACACTGAAGCTTTCTTT.

The table lists this clone with a count of one. This chain uses TRBV10-2 with TRBJ1-3; 9 bases map to TRBD1. The CDR3 is 15 amino acids. Trimming removed 8 bases from V and 4 bases from J; junction bases left unmatched: 9. From germline, CDR1 is WSHSY and CDR2 SAAADI. The CDR3 here is CASGDRATMGNTIYF. The CDR3 coding sequence is TGCGCCAGCGGGGACAGGGCGACTATGGGAAACACCATATATTTT.

This clone came up once. The genes are TRBV18 and TRBJ1-2; D is uncertain. The CDR3 loop spans 12 amino acids. Germline CDR1 is KGHSH and CDR2 is LQKENI. The V end was cut by 3 bases, the J end by 14 bases, with 16 bases between. CDR3 sequence reads: CASSPESRSETF. The CDR3 DNA sequence: TGTGCCAGCTCACCTGAGTCTCGCTCGGAGACCTTC.

This chain joins TRBV9 and TRBJ2-5, with 7 bases lining up with TRBD1. Germline-derived CDR1 and CDR2 are SGDLS and YYNGEE. The CDR3 contains 15 residues. V shed 4 bases and J 5 bases; nucleotides not matched to a gene: 11. The CDR3 DNA is TGTGCCAGCAGCCCCCGACAGGGTGGAGGTGAGACCCAGTACTTC. Translation: CASSPRQGGGETQYF.

This chain connects TRBV19 to TRBJ1-2; tentatively, D is TRBD1 (5 bases). This CDR3 comprises 17 residues. In germline, CDR1 is LNHDA, CDR2 SQIVND (reference sequence). V gave up 10 bases and J gave up 1 base, with 25 bases separating them. In DNA form, the CDR3 reads TGTGCCACGGCCCGGGACCCGGGGGTCAGTGTTAACTATGGCTACACCTTC. It translates to CATARDPGVSVNYGYTF.

The CDR3, as DNA: TGTGCCAGCAGCCTGAGACCGGGACAGGGAAACACCGGGGAGCTGTTTTTT. It is translated as CASSLRPGQGNTGELFF. The chain carries TRBV5-4 and TRBJ2-2, with 9 bases that match TRBD1. The V gene's germline CDR1 is SGHNT and CDR2 YYREEE (reference sequence). J lost 2 bases, V lost 4 bases, and 9 bases had no gene match. This CDR3 is built from 17 residues.

The chain joins TRBV7-6 to TRBJ1-1, with a tentative D call TRBD1 (6 bases). The CDR3 is 13 amino acids. CDR1 and CDR2 from the germline V gene are SGHVS and FNYEAQ. Trimming left V 5 bases short and J 6 bases short, with 13 bases between. The CDR3 here is CASSATRGAEAFF. CDR3 DNA sequence: TGTGCCAGCAGCGCGACCAGGGGCGCTGAAGCTTTCTTT.

The chain combines TRBV5-6 with TRBJ2-1, with 7 bases matching TRBD1. The CDR3 is 15 residues long. The germline V gene has CDR1 SGHDT and CDR2 YYEEEE. Trimming cost V 4 bases and J 9 bases; bases outside gene matches: 13. The CDR3 DNA reads TGTGCCAGCAGCCAGGTTCGGACAGGTTATAGTGAGCAGTTCTTC. This gives the protein CASSQVRTGYSEQFF. Drawing the rest from reference TRBV5-6 and TRBJ2-1, the complete variable domain is DAGVTQSPTHLIKTRGQQVTLRCSPKSGHDTVSWYQQALGQGPQFIFQYYEEEERQRGNFPDRFSGHQFPNYSSELNVNALLLGDSALYLCASSQVRTGYSEQFFGPGTRLTVL.